Listed below are T cell receptor beta chains from one sample, sequenced in a study of blood T cell repertoires in COVID-19. Clones were sequenced by immunoSEQ multiplex PCR, and TCRdb holds only the in-frame ones, with some missing. The table shows over 150,000 clones, with around 90% occurring only once. The sample consisted of peripheral blood. The receptors derive from an older woman who had recovered from COVID-19. The CDR3 runs from the conserved cysteine through the conserved F or W. A D gene is named only where the DNA matches it firmly. Clone size, where shown, is once, few, many, or a class for clones that have expanded.

TGTGCCAGCAGCTTGACCCGACTAGCGGGGGGTATCTACTCCTACGAGCAGTACTTC	CASSLTRLAGGIYSYEQYF	TRBV7-3	once	TRBD2	TRBJ2-7
TGTGCCAGCAGCCGGACAGGGACCGGCAATCAGCCCCAGCATTTT	CASSRTGTGNQPQHF	TRBV6-6	NA	TRBD1	TRBJ1-5
TGTGCCAGCAGCCTTGACGGACAGAGCTCCTACGAGCAGTACTTC	CASSLDGQSSYEQYF	TRBV5-4	NA	NA	TRBJ2-7
TGCGCCAGCAGCTTGCCGAGTCCCACTGGTGGCTACACCTTC	CASSLPSPTGGYTF	TRBV5-1	NA	NA	TRBJ1-2
TGTGCCAGCAGTGCCAGGGACTATCAGCCCCAGCATTTT	CASSARDYQPQHF	TRBV28	NA	NA	TRBJ1-5
TGTGCCAGCACCACGTCTAGCGGGGGCCTGGGGTTGCAGTATTTT	CASTTSSGGLGLQYF	TRBV6-6	NA	TRBD2	TRBJ2-3
TGTGCCAGTAGTATATGGGGACACAGCACAGATACGCAGTATTTT	CASSIWGHSTDTQYF	TRBV19	NA	NA	TRBJ2-3
TGTGCCAGCACGCTACAGGGGAACTCACCCCTCCACTTT	CASTLQGNSPLHF	TRBV4-2	NA	TRBD1	TRBJ1-6
TGTGCCAGCTCCTCAGGACAGGGGGCTGCGGAGCAGTACTTC	CASSSGQGAAEQYF	TRBV18	NA	TRBD1	TRBJ2-7
TGTGCCAGTAGTATGGGGCACCTTAATGAAAAACTGTTTTTT	CASSMGHLNEKLFF	TRBV19	NA	NA	TRBJ1-4
TGTGCCAGCAGTACAAACAGGGGCCTGAACACTGAAGCTTTCTTT	CASSTNRGLNTEAFF	TRBV27	NA	TRBD1	TRBJ1-1
TGTGCCAGCAGCCAAGCCTCTAGGTATTTTGAGACCCAGTACTTC	CASSQASRYFETQYF	TRBV3-1/TRBV3-2	NA	NA	TRBJ2-5
TGTGCCAGCAGTTACCGACAGGGCGGGAATTCACCCCTCCACTTT	CASSYRQGGNSPLHF	TRBV6-5	once	TRBD1	TRBJ1-6
TGCAGTGCTAGTTATGGGACAGGGGGCACAGATACGCAGTATTTT	CSASYGTGGTDTQYF	TRBV20-1	NA	TRBD1	TRBJ2-3
TGTGCCAGCAGACTACAACCCACCACCTCCTACGAGCAGTACTTC	CASRLQPTTSYEQYF	TRBV6-5	NA	NA	TRBJ2-7
TGTGCCAGCAGCTCGGGAAGCAATCAGCCCCAGCATTTT	CASSSGSNQPQHF	TRBV7-9	NA	NA	TRBJ1-5
TGTGCCAGTAGTAACAGGGACAGGTTTCAGCCCCAGCATTTT	CASSNRDRFQPQHF	TRBV19	NA	TRBD1	TRBJ1-5
TGTGCCAGCAGCTTAGGGCAGCGGGGGTCCTCCTACAATGAGCAGTTCTTC	CASSLGQRGSSYNEQFF	TRBV7-6	NA	TRBD2	TRBJ2-1
TGTGCCAGCACCGACAGGGAGAACACTGAAGCTTTCTTT	CASTDRENTEAFF	TRBV7-9	NA	TRBD1	TRBJ1-1
TGCGCCAGCAGCCAAGGACAGTCCGGAGTTTGGGATACGCAGTATTTT	CASSQGQSGVWDTQYF	TRBV4-3	NA	NA	TRBJ2-3
TGTGCCAGCAATAAGAGACACGGTAATAGCAATCAGCCCCAGCATTTT	CASNKRHGNSNQPQHF	TRBV28	once	NA	TRBJ1-5
TGTGCCAGCAGTTACTCATCCAACTACCGGGACGGGGGCTACGAGCAGTACTTC	CASSYSSNYRDGGYEQYF	TRBV6-2/TRBV6-3	few	NA	TRBJ2-7
TGTGCCAGCAGCTTAAGGAGGAATTCACCCCTCCACTTT	CASSLRRNSPLHF	TRBV7-3	NA	NA	TRBJ1-6
TGTGCCAGCAGCCAAAGACAGGGGGGTATCGGAAACACCATATATTTT	CASSQRQGGIGNTIYF	TRBV4-2	NA	TRBD1	TRBJ1-3
TGTGCCAGCTCTCCCAATACAGGGGCGACTTACGAGCAGTACTTC	CASSPNTGATYEQYF	TRBV18	NA	TRBD1	TRBJ2-7
TGTGCCAGCAGCGGGCAGGCGGGGTTTCGACAGCCCCAGCATTTT	CASSGQAGFRQPQHF	TRBV6-6	NA	NA	TRBJ1-5
TGTGCCAGCAGTTTGGTTCAGGGTGGCGCCGGGGAGCTGTTTTTT	CASSLVQGGAGELFF	TRBV27	NA	NA	TRBJ2-2
TGTGCCAGCAGCTTGTACAGGAGCTCCTACGAGCAGTACTTC	CASSLYRSSYEQYF	TRBV13	once	NA	TRBJ2-7
TGTGCCACCAGTGATCCGGGACAGGGTAACACCGGGGAGCTGTTTTTT	CATSDPGQGNTGELFF	TRBV24-1	NA	TRBD1	TRBJ2-2
TGTGCCAGCAGAAGGAATAACGGAGACGGCTACACCTTC	CASRRNNGDGYTF	TRBV12-3/TRBV12-4	NA	NA	TRBJ1-2
TGTGCCACCAGTGCCCGGACTAGCGGGGGGGCCGAATTCAATGAGCAGTTCTTC	CATSARTSGGAEFNEQFF	TRBV24-1	NA	TRBD2	TRBJ2-1
TGCACCAGCAGCCAGGCAAGTCAGTTCTTC	CTSSQASQFF	TRBV1	NA	NA	TRBJ2-1
TGCGCCAGCAGCCAAGAACGGACGGGGGGCACAGATACGCAGTATTTT	CASSQERTGGTDTQYF	TRBV4-3	NA	NA	TRBJ2-3
TGCGCCAGCAGCCAAGAGGGAACAGGGGCTCCAGAGACCCAGTACTTC	CASSQEGTGAPETQYF	TRBV4-1	NA	TRBD1	TRBJ2-5
TGTGCCAGCAGCTTAGCCCCGGGACAGGATGCGCCCCACACCTTC	CASSLAPGQDAPHTF	TRBV7-6	NA	TRBD1	TRBJ1-2
TGTGCCAGCAGCTCCTTTTATGTGGCAGAGGGGTATTTT	CASSSFYVAEGYF	TRBV7-2	NA	NA	TRBJ2-3